A selection of T cell receptor beta chains follows, all from one sample in a study of early T cells in non-severe SARS-CoV-2 infection. TCRdb re-derived calls from the 5' RACE reads in MiXCR, one entry per CDR3 protein. The repertoire holds approximately 80,000 distinct CDR3 sequences, roughly 12% seen once, with approximately 3.6% in the top ten. What was sequenced was whole blood. These receptor sequences come from an adult who was a healthcare worker with PCR-confirmed SARS-CoV-2 infection or an uninfected control (not recorded which). Each CDR3 is given with its conserved first and last residue. A D gene is named only where the DNA matches it firmly. Expanded clones get a size class; other rows say once, few or many, or leave the size out.

v_gene,d_gene,j_gene,abundance,CDR3aa,CDR3nt
TRBV12-3/TRBV12-4,TRBD2,TRBJ2-4,NA,CASSLAGLAGVENIQYF,TGTGCCAGCAGTTTAGCTGGACTAGCGGGAGTGGAAAACATTCAGTACTTC
TRBV20-1,TRBD2,TRBJ2-3,few,CSARDTSGSSDTQYF,TGCAGTGCTAGAGATACTAGCGGCTCCTCAGATACGCAGTATTTT
TRBV29-1,NA,TRBJ1-2,few,CSVEDLAGTGGYTF,TGCAGCGTTGAAGATCTGGCGGGTACGGGTGGCTACACCTTC
TRBV28,NA,TRBJ1-1,few,CASSGTAPFEAFF,TGTGCCAGCAGTGGGACGGCACCCTTTGAAGCTTTCTTT
TRBV6-1,TRBD2,TRBJ2-5,few,CASSGHPGLAGGGETQYF,TGTGCCAGCAGTGGTCACCCGGGACTAGCGGGAGGTGGAGAGACCCAGTACTTC
TRBV9,TRBD2,TRBJ2-1,NA,CASTQTSGRTEQFF,TGTGCCAGCACCCAGACTAGCGGGAGGACTGAGCAGTTCTTC
TRBV30,TRBD2,TRBJ2-1,few,CAWRQGLAGGSSEQFF,TGTGCCTGGAGGCAGGGACTAGCGGGAGGATCCAGTGAGCAGTTCTTC
TRBV14,TRBD2,TRBJ2-1,many,CASSLSGRHTEQFF,TGTGCCAGCAGCCTTAGCGGGAGACATACTGAGCAGTTCTTC
TRBV5-1,TRBD2,TRBJ2-5,NA,CASRLTSGQETQYF,TGCGCCAGCCGGTTGACTAGCGGGCAAGAGACCCAGTACTTC
TRBV19,NA,TRBJ1-5,many,CASSTRSDNQPQHF,TGTGCCAGTAGTACTCGATCAGATAATCAGCCCCAGCATTTT
TRBV7-3,TRBD1,TRBJ2-3,many,CASSRDRAADTQYF,TGTGCCAGCAGCCGAGACAGGGCGGCAGATACGCAGTATTTT
TRBV29-1,NA,TRBJ2-7,many,CSGTRGDNEQYF,TGCAGCGGAACCAGGGGAGACAACGAGCAGTACTTC
TRBV2,TRBD2,TRBJ2-3,many,CASKYVAGGSGDTQYF,TGTGCCAGCAAGTATGTTGCGGGAGGCTCGGGGGATACGCAGTATTTT
TRBV12-3/TRBV12-4,NA,TRBJ1-6,once,CASSWGSRSPLHF,TGTGCCAGCAGTTGGGGTAGTAGATCACCCCTCCACTTT
TRBV28,TRBD1,TRBJ1-1,few,CASRRQGKAFF,TGTGCCAGCAGACGACAGGGTAAGGCTTTCTTT
TRBV29-1,NA,TRBJ2-7,few,CSVRAGDRYGEQYF,TGCAGCGTCCGGGCAGGAGACAGGTATGGGGAGCAGTACTTC
TRBV12-3/TRBV12-4,NA,TRBJ2-2,few,CASSFLTGPAGELFF,TGTGCCAGCAGTTTTTTGACCGGCCCCGCCGGGGAGCTGTTTTTT
TRBV11-2,NA,TRBJ2-1,few,CASSSRLGASSYNEQFF,TGTGCCAGCAGCTCTCGACTTGGCGCCAGCTCCTACAATGAGCAGTTCTTC
TRBV6-1,TRBD1,TRBJ1-1,few,CASSFLRGEVTEAFF,TGTGCCAGCAGTTTCCTCAGGGGGGAGGTCACTGAAGCTTTCTTT
TRBV20-1,NA,TRBJ2-2,many,CSAARTNTGELFF,TGCAGTGCGGCGAGGACAAACACCGGGGAGCTGTTTTTT
TRBV7-2,NA,TRBJ2-3,few,CASTDSAGTDTQYF,TGTGCCAGCACCGACTCGGCAGGGACAGATACGCAGTATTTT
TRBV19,NA,TRBJ1-1,NA,CASRETATNTEAFF,TGTGCCAGTAGGGAAACAGCGACGAACACTGAAGCTTTCTTT
TRBV11-2,TRBD1,TRBJ1-6,NA,CASSSSTGISPLHF,TGTGCCAGCAGCTCCTCGACAGGGATTTCACCCCTCCACTTT
TRBV28,TRBD2,TRBJ2-2,NA,CASSSGGGTGELFF,TGTGCCAGCAGTTCGGGAGGGGGCACCGGGGAGCTGTTTTTT
TRBV9,TRBD1,TRBJ1-4,many,CASSKTGTNEKLFF,TGTGCCAGCAGCAAGACAGGGACTAATGAAAAACTGTTTTTT
TRBV18,TRBD1,TRBJ2-2,NA,CASCLRDSTNTGELFF,TGTGCCAGCTGTCTCCGGGACAGTACGAACACCGGGGAGCTGTTTTTT
TRBV5-1,NA,TRBJ2-3,NA,CASSPGLGTDTQYF,TGCGCCAGCAGCCCAGGACTGGGCACAGATACGCAGTATTTT
TRBV7-3,TRBD2,TRBJ2-1,few,CASSLNPGGDNEQFF,TGTGCCAGCAGCTTAAATCCGGGAGGAGACAATGAGCAGTTCTTC
TRBV14,TRBD2,TRBJ2-1,few,CASSQGLAGVSEQFF,TGTGCCAGCAGCCAAGGCCTAGCGGGAGTTAGTGAGCAGTTCTTC